These 27 T cell receptor beta chains originate from one sample sequenced in a study of cytomegalovirus exposure and HLA in healthy donors. PCR employed 60 Vbeta and 13 Jbeta primers. Generated by immunoSEQ multiplex PCR, the TCRdb table keeps only in-frame clones and is missing some. The top ten clones hold about 1.1% of a sample with approximately 120,000 clones, 80% to 85% of them seen once. The sample consisted of PBMCs. Receptors were obtained from a woman in her thirties in good health and CMV-seronegative.

The chain recombines TRBV18 with TRBJ2-1; 11 bases align to TRBD2. V gave up 3 bases and J gave up 7 bases; unmatched junction bases: 11. The germline V gene has CDR1 KGHSH and CDR2 LQKENI. The CDR3 is 17 residues long. The CDR3 DNA reads as TGTGCCAGCTCACCCCTCGAGTCACTAGCGGGAGAAAATGAGCAGTTCTTC. Translation gives CASSPLESLAGENEQFF.

The chain couples TRBV6-5 to TRBJ2-5; possibly TRBD1 for D (6 bases). Germline values: CDR1 MNHEY, CDR2 SVGAGI. The CDR3 consists of 14 residues. The V end lost 6 bases, the J end lost 5 bases, and 16 bases lay between the germline ends. This CDR3 reads CASRYQGGLETQYF. CDR3 DNA: TGTGCCAGCAGGTATCAAGGGGGTCTGGAGACCCAGTACTTC.

V usage is TRBV4-3 and J usage is TRBJ2-2; 7 bases align to TRBD1. The germline CDR1 and CDR2 sequences are LGHNA and YSLEER. The CDR3 covers 14 residues. V shed 0 bases, J shed 10 bases, and the junction held 5 bases outside the gene matches. CDR3 sequence reads: CASSQETGSSELFF. The CDR3 region has the DNA TGCGCCAGCAGCCAAGAGACAGGGTCCTCGGAGCTGTTTTTT.

In this sample, this clone turned up a few times. J is TRBJ1-2 and V is TRBV23-1, with 8 positions matching TRBD1. TRBV23-1 is assigned to the ORF class and has an uncertain function. The CDR3 consists of 15 residues. The V segment lost 0 bases and the J segment 8 bases; nucleotides outside the gene matches: 8. This CDR3 is CASSQSGQAPGGYTF. The DNA of the CDR3 is TGCGCCAGCAGTCAATCGGGACAGGCCCCAGGAGGCTACACCTTC.

The chain has TRBV27 and TRBJ1-4; 7 bases agree with TRBD1. V lost 6 bases and J lost 8; bases outside the gene matches: 9. Per germline, CDR1 MNHEY and CDR2 SMNVEV (reference sequence). The length of the CDR3 is 14 residues. Here the CDR3 DNA reads TGTGCCAGCAGCTTCAACAGGGGTGGGGAAAAACTGTTTTTT. Protein product: CASSFNRGGEKLFF.

The V call is TRBV28, the J call TRBJ2-2; TRBD2 matches at 7 bases. Germline CDR1 is MDHEN and CDR2 is SYDVKM. J was trimmed by 2 bases and V by 5 bases; bases with no gene match: 5. CDR3 length: 15 amino acids. CDR3 coding DNA: TGTGCCAGCAGTGACGGGAGGATAAACACCGGGGAGCTGTTTTTT. This codes for CASSDGRINTGELFF.

The rearrangement links TRBV11-2 to TRBJ1-6; D is unresolved. The CDR3 totals 13 residues. Germline values: CDR1 SGHAT, CDR2 FQNNGV. V was clipped by 0 bases and J by 10 bases, with 7 bases between them. CDR3 sequence: CASSLDPSSPLHF. The CDR3, as DNA: TGTGCCAGCAGCTTAGACCCGAGCTCACCCCTCCACTTT.

The chain has TRBV7-3 and TRBJ2-2; 12 nucleotides match TRBD2. V gave up 2 bases and J gave up 5 bases; unmatched junction bases: 3. The germline gives CDR1 SGHTA, CDR2 FQGTGA. This CDR3 is built from 16 residues. CDR3 bases: TGTGCCAGCAGCTTATATCTAGCGGGAGGGACCGGGGAGCTGTTTTTT. Its protein is CASSLYLAGGTGELFF.

The rearrangement joins TRBV7-9 to TRBJ1-1; TRBD1 matches 7 bases. V lost 5 bases, J lost 6 bases, and 9 bases stayed unmatched. This CDR3 has 14 amino acids. The germline V gene encodes CDR1 SEHNR and CDR2 FQNEAQ (reference sequence). The CDR3 DNA reads TGTGCCAGCAGCGACAGGGATCTCCCTGCTGAAGCTTTCTTT. As protein: CASSDRDLPAEAFF. Full variable domain (rest looked up from reference TRBV7-9 and TRBJ1-1): DTGVSQNPRHKITKRGQNVTFRCDPISEHNRLYWYRQTLGQGPEFLTYFQNEAQLEKSRLLSDRFSAERPKGSFSTLEIQRTEQGDSAMYLCASSDRDLPAEAFFGQGTRLTVV.

V is TRBV11-3 and J is TRBJ2-7; TRBD1 matches at 9 bases. Germline assignment: CDR1 SGHNT and CDR2 YENEEA. V gave up 5 bases and J gave up 8 bases; unmatched junction bases: 7. The CDR3 has 13 residues. Here the CDR3 DNA reads TGTGCCAGCAGCCCAGGGACAGGGCTGAAGCAGTACTTC. It codes for CASSPGTGLKQYF.

Here the CDR3 DNA reads TGTGCCAGCAGTCCCGGGGGGCGATCGCTAGATGAAAAACTGTTTTTT. Amino acid sequence: CASSPGGRSLDEKLFF. The rearrangement links TRBV6-6 to TRBJ1-4, with D perhaps matching TRBD1 (6 bases). The CDR3 length is 16 residues. Germline lookup yields CDR1 MNHNY and CDR2 SVGAGI (reference sequence). V lost 5 bases, J lost 6 bases, and 19 bases lay in between.

The chain carries TRBV7-3 and TRBJ1-1; 7 positions agree with TRBD1. V lost 5 bases to trimming and J lost 3 bases; unmatched junction nucleotides: 6. Germline assignment: CDR1 SGHTA and CDR2 FQGTGA. This CDR3 contains 14 residues. CDR3 sequence (DNA): TGTGCCAGCAGCCCCGGGACAGACTACACTGAAGCTTTCTTT. As protein: CASSPGTDYTEAFF.

The chain has TRBV9 and TRBJ2-7, with D uncertain. The germline gives CDR1 SGDLS, CDR2 YYNGEE. This CDR3 has 14 amino acids. V was shortened by 4 bases and J by 3 bases, with 14 bases between the two germline ends. The CDR3 spells CASSPPGRSYEQYF. The DNA for the CDR3 is TGTGCCAGCAGCCCACCCGGTCGGAGCTACGAGCAGTACTTC.

The rearrangement joins TRBV9 to TRBJ1-1; 7 bases are shared with TRBD1. Germline V lookup: CDR1 SGDLS, CDR2 YYNGEE. This CDR3 has 12 amino acids. Germline trimming cut 3 bases from V and 8 bases from J; bases unmatched to any gene: 4. CDR3 DNA: TGTGCCAGCAGCGCCCGACAGGGAGAAGCTTTCTTT. It specifies CASSARQGEAFF.

The chain joins TRBV10-3 to TRBJ1-6; unclear D gene. Trimming left V 0 bases short and J 5 bases short, with 8 bases between. The germline gives CDR1 ENHRY, CDR2 SYGVKD. The CDR3 loop spans 15 amino acids. CDR3 protein: CAISESNRNNSPLHF. In nucleotides, the CDR3 is TGTGCCATCAGTGAGTCGAACAGAAATAATTCACCCCTCCACTTT.

This clone has only a few counts. This chain uses TRBV5-1 with TRBJ1-1; 7 bases are shared with TRBD1. Germline V gene data show CDR1 as SGHRS and CDR2 as YFSETQ. This CDR3 spans 14 amino acids. The V gene end was trimmed by 4 bases and the J gene end by 1 base; junction bases not matched to a gene: 4. CDR3 loop: CASSARQGNTEAFF. The CDR3 nucleotides are TGCGCCAGCAGCGCCCGACAGGGGAACACTGAAGCTTTCTTT.

The chain joins TRBV5-1 to TRBJ1-1, with 7 bases matching TRBD1. This CDR3 contains 13 residues. The V gene end was trimmed by 3 bases and the J gene end by 6 bases; junction bases not matched to a gene: 5. Germline CDR1 SGHRS, CDR2 YFSETQ. The CDR3 loop reads CASSWGQTAEAFF. The CDR3 DNA reads TGCGCCAGCAGCTGGGGACAGACGGCTGAAGCTTTCTTT.

The chain combines TRBV7-8 with TRBJ1-5; 8 bases match TRBD1. Losses at the gene ends were 5 bases for V and 4 bases for J; bases not matched to a gene: 4. The CDR3 length is 14 residues. From germline, CDR1 is SGHVS and CDR2 FQNEAQ. CDR3 DNA sequence: TGTGCCAGCAGCCGGTGGACAGGGAATCAGCCCCAGCATTTT. Its protein product is CASSRWTGNQPQHF.

The V gene is TRBV6-1, the J gene TRBJ1-2; 8 bases fit TRBD1. The CDR3 is made up of 13 amino acids. With V trimmed by 7 bases and J by 8 bases, 9 bases remained unmatched. Germline V gene lookup returns CDR1 MNHNS and CDR2 SASEGT. The CDR3 region is CASNQGQGGGYTF. The CDR3 DNA is TGTGCCAGCAACCAAGGACAGGGAGGCGGCTACACCTTC.

This clone was detected once. This chain uses TRBV5-3 with TRBJ1-1, with D unclear. TRBV5-3 carries the ORF label, with uncertain function. V shed 4 bases and J shed 4 bases, with 14 bases lying between them. This CDR3 region has 14 residues. The CDR3 DNA is TGTGCCAGAAGCAGCGCAAGGAGAGGCACTGAAGCTTTCTTT. Translation: CARSSARRGTEAFF.

The chain couples TRBV14 to TRBJ2-5; tentatively, D is TRBD1 (6 bases). CDR3 length equals 14 residues. CDR1 is SGHDN and CDR2 is FVKESK in the germline V gene. Trimming cost V 2 bases and J 5 bases, with 12 bases left between them. The CDR3 loop reads CASSQLTGRETQYF. The CDR3, as DNA: TGTGCCAGCAGCCAACTCACAGGGCGCGAGACCCAGTACTTC. The full variable domain, with the rest looked up from reference TRBV14 and TRBJ2-5, is EAGVTQFPSHSVIEKGQTVTLRCDPISGHDNLYWYRRVMGKEIKFLLHFVKESKQDESGMPNNRFLAERTGGTYSTLKVQPAELEDSGVYFCASSQLTGRETQYFGPGTRLLVL.

The genes are TRBV6-1 and TRBJ1-4; D is undetermined. The CDR3 has 14 residues. Trimming removed 2 bases at V and 9 bases at J, with 13 bases between. Per germline, CDR1 MNHNS and CDR2 SASEGT. The CDR3 bases are TGTGCCAGCAGTGAATCTCACCTAAATCAAAAACTGTTTTTT. This encodes CASSESHLNQKLFF.

The chain is built from TRBV27 and TRBJ2-7; TRBD2 matches at 8 bases. CDR3 length: 16 residues. With V trimmed by 3 bases and J by 6 bases, 13 bases remained unmatched. Germline V gives CDR1 MNHEY, CDR2 SMNVEV (reference sequence). The CDR3 region is CASSFVRGATPGEQYF. The CDR3 DNA follows: TGTGCCAGCAGTTTTGTGCGGGGGGCCACCCCCGGCGAGCAGTACTTC.

This chain links TRBV2 with TRBJ2-1; possibly TRBD2 for D (6 bases). CDR3 length: 16 amino acids. V lost 6 bases and J 6 bases, leaving 21 bases between the germline ends. The germline V gene encodes CDR1 SNHLY and CDR2 FYNNEI. CDR3 residues: CASSRGTGAYSNEQFF. CDR3 coding DNA: TGTGCCAGCAGCCGAGGTACGGGAGCGTATAGCAATGAGCAGTTCTTC.

The genes are TRBV25-1 and TRBJ2-1; TRBD2 aligns across 15 bases. The CDR3 length is 16 residues. CDR1 is MGHDK, CDR2 SYGVNS, per germline. Germline trimming cut 2 bases from V and 7 bases from J; bases unmatched to any gene: 3. CDR3 amino acids: CASSEGGTSGRNEQFF. The CDR3, as DNA: TGTGCCAGCAGTGAAGGGGGGACTAGCGGGAGGAATGAGCAGTTCTTC.

CDR3 coding DNA: TGCGCCAGCAGGCTTGGGGCCAGCGGGCTAAGCACAGATACGCAGTATTTT. Encoded protein: CASRLGASGLSTDTQYF. This rearrangement joins TRBV5-1 to TRBJ2-3, with D possibly being TRBD2 (6 bases). The germline V gene encodes CDR1 SGHRS and CDR2 YFSETQ. V lost 5 bases to trimming and J lost 0 bases, with 19 bases between them. The CDR3 consists of 17 residues. Based on the CDR3 plus reference TRBV5-1 and TRBJ2-3, the full variable domain is KAGVTQTPRYLIKTRGQQVTLSCSPISGHRSVSWYQQTPGQGLQFLFEYFSETQRNKGNFPGRFSGRQFSNSRSEMNVSTLELGDSALYLCASRLGASGLSTDTQYFGPGTRLTVL.

The chain carries TRBV25-1 and TRBJ2-7, with a weak D call TRBD1 (6 bases). Trimming left V 6 bases short and J 3 bases short, with 18 bases between. Germline V lookup: CDR1 MGHDK, CDR2 SYGVNS. This CDR3 is 15 amino acids long. In DNA, the CDR3 is TGTGCCAGCAGCCCCGGGGCAGGGGCTCTCTACGAGCAGTACTTC. Protein: CASSPGAGALYEQYF.